This T cell receptor (beta chain) was profiled in a study of cytomegalovirus exposure and HLA in healthy donors. Germline CDR1 SGHVS, CDR2 FNYEAQ. The J segment lost 2 bases and the V segment lost 5 bases, leaving 9 bases of the junction unmatched. The CDR3 has 16 amino acids. TCRdb's copy holds only in-frame clones and misses some; the assay was immunoSEQ multiplex PCR. Of 170,000 or so clones listed, 80% to 85% were seen once; the top ten hold approximately 3%. The J gene is TRBJ2-3, the V gene TRBV7-6; 8 bases line up with TRBD1. What was sequenced was PBMCs. The TCR sequence derives from a woman younger than 30 in good health and CMV-seropositive. CDR3 sequence: CASSPGGPPHTDTQYF. In nucleotides, the CDR3 is TGTGCCAGCAGCCCAGGGGGCCCCCCACACACAGATACGCAGTATTTT.